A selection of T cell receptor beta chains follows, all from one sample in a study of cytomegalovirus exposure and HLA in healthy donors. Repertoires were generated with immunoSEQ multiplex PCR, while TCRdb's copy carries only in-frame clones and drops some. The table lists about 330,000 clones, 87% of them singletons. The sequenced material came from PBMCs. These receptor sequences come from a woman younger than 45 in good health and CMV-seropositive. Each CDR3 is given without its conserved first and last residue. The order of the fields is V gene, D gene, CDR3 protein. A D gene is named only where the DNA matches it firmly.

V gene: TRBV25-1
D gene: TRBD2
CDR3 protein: ASTSLGLGSYNEQF

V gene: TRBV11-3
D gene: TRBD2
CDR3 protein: ASSLGGTGLAGGEQF

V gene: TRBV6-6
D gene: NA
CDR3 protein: ASTYEGKCI

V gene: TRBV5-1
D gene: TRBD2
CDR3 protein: ASSLAPASGQNMHTQY

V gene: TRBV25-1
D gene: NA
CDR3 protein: ASTVGGSSPLH

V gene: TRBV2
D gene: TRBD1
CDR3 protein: ASSGQGTNTGELF

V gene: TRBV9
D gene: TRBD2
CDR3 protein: ASSVRPSGGASQETQY

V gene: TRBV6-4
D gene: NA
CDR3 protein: ASSEEASVAYEQY

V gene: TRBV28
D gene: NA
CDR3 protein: ASRPGLTHGQY

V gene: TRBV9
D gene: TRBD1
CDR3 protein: ASSTRTGNNEQF

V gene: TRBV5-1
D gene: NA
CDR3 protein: ASSFTREQRNEQF

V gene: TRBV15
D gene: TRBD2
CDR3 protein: ATSRDQTSGSSYEQY

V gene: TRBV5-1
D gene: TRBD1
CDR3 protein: ASSSGQGAAGNTIY

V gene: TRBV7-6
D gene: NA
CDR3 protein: ASSLGAKREQF

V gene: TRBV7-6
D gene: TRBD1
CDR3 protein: ASSFALPGQDNEQF

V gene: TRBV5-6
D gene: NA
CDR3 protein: ASSLGLSREDTEAF

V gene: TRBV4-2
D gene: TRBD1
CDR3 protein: ASSLQTGMGNTEAF

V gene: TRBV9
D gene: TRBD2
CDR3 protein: ASSVAASGPQETQY

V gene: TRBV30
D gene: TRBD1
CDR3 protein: AYPGQAYEQY

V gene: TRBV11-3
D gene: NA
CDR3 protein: ASSLDLVANTGELF

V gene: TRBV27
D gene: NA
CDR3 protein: ASSFGDRYEQY

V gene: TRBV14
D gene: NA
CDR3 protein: ASSQDPGSAYEQY

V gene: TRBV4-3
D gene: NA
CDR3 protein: ASSQASSSSGNTIY

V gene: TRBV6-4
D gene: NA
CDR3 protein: ASSDQTPGGYT

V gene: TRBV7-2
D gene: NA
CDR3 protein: ASSLRTGNTEAF

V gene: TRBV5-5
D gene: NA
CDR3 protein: ASSLGSAVWGTDTQY

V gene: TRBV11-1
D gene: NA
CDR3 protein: ASSFEGFYGYT

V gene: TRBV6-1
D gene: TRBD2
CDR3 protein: ASSDDGLAGRDTQY

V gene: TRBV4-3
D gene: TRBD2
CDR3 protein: ASSARSGGLAENTGELF

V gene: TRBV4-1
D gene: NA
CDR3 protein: ASSPSGYGYT